This T cell receptor (beta chain) was sequenced in a study of cytomegalovirus exposure and HLA in healthy donors. Points on this clone: Its antigen remains unknown.

Points from the study as a whole: With high specificity and sensitivity, the classifier reportedly diagnosed cytomegalovirus status.

The PCR employed 60 Vbeta primers together with 13 Jbeta primers. TCRdb's table, derived via immunoSEQ multiplex PCR, lists solely in-frame clones and lacks some. The sample shows 140,000 to 150,000 clones, and 0.96% sits with its ten largest clones. Trimming pared 0 bases from V and 3 bases from J, leaving 6 bases between. Germline V gives CDR1 SGHTA, CDR2 FQGNSA. There are 13 residues in the CDR3. The TCR sequence derives from a male donor in good health and CMV-seronegative. Sequencing was carried out using PBMCs. The rearrangement links TRBV7-2 to TRBJ2-7; no reliable D call. The CDR3: CASSLASVYEQYF. The DNA for the CDR3 is TGTGCCAGCAGCTTAGCCTCGGTCTACGAGCAGTACTTC. The complete variable domain, with remaining parts taken from reference TRBV7-2 and TRBJ2-7, reads GAGVSQSPSNKVTEKGKDVELRCDPISGHTALYWYRQSLGQGLEFLIYFQGNSAPDKSGLPSDRFSAERTGGSVSTLTIQRTQQEDSAVYLCASSLASVYEQYFGPGTRLTVT.